The clone carrying this T cell receptor (beta chain) is a singleton in its sample. Germline V CDR1 and CDR2: SGHRS, YFSETQ. The V end was cut by 0 bases, the J end by 0 bases, with 13 bases between. The CDR3 runs 17 residues. The source of the sample is a study of control samples from healthy donors and cancer patients. Assay: immunoSEQ multiplex PCR; the TCRdb copy retains only in-frame clones and omits some. Of about 20,000 clones listed, 88% are singletons. This receptor was taken from a woman aged 55-70 years with head and neck cancer. Sequencing was done on a sample of PBMCs. This chain uses TRBV5-1 with TRBJ2-1; D is possibly TRBD2 (6 bases). CDR3 in amino acids: CASSLEFAGFSYNEQFF. The CDR3, as DNA: TGCGCCAGCAGCTTGGAATTCGCGGGGTTCTCCTACAATGAGCAGTTCTTC.